Sequencing of this T cell receptor beta chain was carried out in a study of blood T cells in healthy people across ages. Sample-barcoded 5' priming and a J-beta primer mix drove a second PCR of roughly 6 to 12 cycles. Through a template-switch adaptor with 12 random nucleotides, each cDNA molecule received a tag. One entry per CDR3 protein results from TCRdb running MiXCR on the 5' RACE reads. The sample consists of 850,000 to 1,000,000 distinct CDR3 sequences, under 50% of them appearing once. The CDR3 covers 15 residues. Germline loops: CDR1 KGHDR, CDR2 SFDVKD. Trimming cost V 1 base and J 1 base, with 9 bases left between them. PBMCs were isolated at a quantity of at least 6.5 million per sample. Whole-study results and caveats: Older age coincided with a roughly linear decline in TCR beta diversity per million T cells.

This clonotype came up a few times. The antigen remains undetermined. Sequencing used blood. The source is a man under 40 in good health. The rearrangement joins TRBV24-1 to TRBJ2-5; D not resolved. CDR3 DNA sequence: TGTGCCACCAGTGATTTTAAGGGCCTCCAAGAGACCCAGTACTTC. Translation: CATSDFKGLQETQYF.